This T cell receptor beta chain was sequenced during a study of CD8+CD57+ T cells in acquired aplastic anemia. This clonotype has a count of ten or more. TCR beta VDJ and CDR3 were profiled, and genomic DNA was the template. TCRdb itself ran the reads through MiXCR, one entry per CDR3 protein. The table lists about 110,000 distinct CDR3 sequences, about half of them singletons. V gave up 2 bases and J gave up 7 bases; unmatched junction bases: 3. The CDR3 contains 13 residues. This sequence joins TRBV12-3 or TRBV12-4 and TRBJ1-1; TRBD1 matches 8 bases. Sequencing was performed on sorted CD4+, CD8+, or CD8+CD57+ T cells (not recorded which) from PBMCs. This TCR was recovered from a human donor in good health, serving as a control. CDR3 sequence reads: CASSLSGGYEAFF. The CDR3, as DNA: TGTGCCAGCAGTTTATCAGGGGGCTATGAAGCTTTCTTT.